Following are 20 T cell receptor beta chains from one sample sequenced in a study of OX40 agonist ivuxolimab in advanced cancers. The assay was immunoSEQ multiplex PCR, and TCRdb's table has in-frame clones only and misses some. Counted here are under 85,000 clones, 65% to 90% occurring once; the ten biggest clones make up about 1.9%. The starting material was CD4+ or CD8+ T cells sorted from blood, obtained in a trial of the OX40 agonist ivuxolimab. The receptors shown here come from an adult with an advanced solid tumor such as melanoma, head and neck, liver or kidney cancer.

The chain is built from TRBV15 and TRBJ1-1; a weak D match, TRBD1 (5 bases). This CDR3 contains 14 residues. Between the trimmed V and J ends, which lost 8 bases and 5 bases, there was a span of 18 bases. CDR1 is LNHNV, CDR2 YYDKDF, per germline (reference sequence). CDR3 coding DNA: TGTGCCACCGGCCGCGGGGGGGTAAGGACTGAAGCTTTCTTT. This codes for CATGRGGVRTEAFF. Using reference TRBV15 and TRBJ1-1 for the parts outside the CDR3, the full variable domain is DAMVIQNPRYQVTQFGKPVTLSCSQTLNHNVMYWYQQKSSQAPKLLFHYYDKDFNNEADTPDNFQSRRPNTSFCFLDIRSPGLGDTAMYLCATGRGGVRTEAFFGQGTRLTVV.

V and J are TRBV4-3 and TRBJ2-6; D unresolved. The germline V and J ends were trimmed by 2 bases and 2 bases, with 10 bases remaining between them. CDR3 size: 16 residues. CDR1 is LGHNA and CDR2 is YSLEER in the germline V gene. This CDR3 reads CASSQLSIAGANVLTF. CDR3 sequence (DNA): TGCGCCAGCAGCCAACTGTCCATCGCTGGGGCCAACGTCCTGACTTTC.

The chain links TRBV6-6 to TRBJ1-1, with 8 bases that match TRBD1. J lost 6 bases, V lost 6 bases, and 12 bases had no gene match. Germline CDR1 MNHNY, CDR2 SVGAGI (reference sequence). The CDR3 covers 15 residues. CDR3 protein: CASRLSRGRKAEAFF. The CDR3 DNA reads TGTGCCAGCAGGCTAAGCAGGGGGCGCAAGGCTGAAGCTTTCTTT.

The gene calls are TRBV18 and TRBJ1-6; 8 bases align to TRBD1. The V segment lost 5 bases and the J segment 8 bases; nucleotides outside the gene matches: 11. This CDR3 spans 16 amino acids. CDR1 and CDR2 (germline): KGHSH, LQKENI. The CDR3 spells CASSSSGGKGDSPLHF. The CDR3 nucleotides read TGTGCCAGCTCATCGTCAGGGGGCAAGGGAGATTCACCCCTCCACTTT.

This clone has only one observation. The chain is built from TRBV7-9 and TRBJ1-1; possibly TRBD1 for D (5 bases). V lost 2 bases and J 1 base, leaving 8 bases between the germline ends. The germline V gene has CDR1 SEHNR and CDR2 FQNEAQ (reference sequence). The CDR3 contains 14 residues. The CDR3 reads CASSLIGENTEAFF. The CDR3, as DNA: TGTGCCAGCAGCTTAATAGGGGAGAACACTGAAGCTTTCTTT.

The rearrangement joins TRBV4-1 to TRBJ2-7, with D tentatively TRBD2 (7 bases). V shed 3 bases and J shed 7 bases, with 25 bases lying between them. Germline CDR1 is MGHRA and CDR2 is YSYEKL. This CDR3 is 17 amino acids long. CDR3 sequence: CASSQGIRGGGRGEQYF. In DNA, the CDR3 is TGCGCCAGCAGCCAGGGAATTCGGGGCGGGGGCCGTGGGGAGCAGTACTTC.

The chain combines TRBV25-1 with TRBJ2-5, with 9 nucleotides matching TRBD2. This CDR3 has 13 residues. Losses at the gene ends were 8 bases for V and 5 bases for J; bases not matched to a gene: 6. Looked up from germline, CDR1 is MGHDK and CDR2 is SYGVNS. The CDR3 DNA follows: TGTGCCAGCTCTAGCGGGGTGGGGGAGACCCAGTACTTC. Translation gives CASSSGVGETQYF.

This clone was counted once. CDR3 loop: CATQWAARTTEAFF. The CDR3 DNA reads as TGTGCCACCCAGTGGGCAGCTCGAACCACTGAAGCTTTCTTT. This rearrangement joins TRBV5-4 to TRBJ1-1; D unresolved. The V and J ends lost 9 bases and 4 bases respectively, with 19 bases between them. Looked up from germline, CDR1 is SGHNT and CDR2 is YYREEE (reference sequence). This CDR3 region has 14 residues.

The gene calls are TRBV20-1 and TRBJ1-4; D unclear. V was clipped by 3 bases and J by 12 bases, with 11 bases between them. Germline V gene sequence: CDR1 DFQATT, CDR2 SNEGSKA (reference sequence). The CDR3 has 11 amino acids. CDR3 region: CSASGQTELFF. CDR3 nucleotides: TGCAGTGCTAGTGGCCAGACGGAACTGTTTTTT.

The gene calls are TRBV14 and TRBJ2-2; TRBD2 might be the D (5 bases). Trimming removed 4 bases at V and 3 bases at J, with 9 bases between. The CDR3 contains 14 residues. Germline CDR1 is SGHDN and CDR2 is FVKESK. The CDR3 nucleotides are TGTGCCAGCAGCCTGAGCGGATACACCGGGGAGCTGTTTTTT. Its translation: CASSLSGYTGELFF.

The rearrangement joins TRBV5-1 to TRBJ2-7, with TRBD2 matching 13 bases. After removal of 0 bases from V and 3 bases from J, the junction contained 0 bases not matched to a gene. The germline CDR1 and CDR2 sequences are SGHRS and YFSETQ. The CDR3 sequence is 15 residues long. The DNA for the CDR3 is TGCGCCAGCAGCTTGGGGACTAGCGGGAGCTACGAGCAGTACTTC. Residues: CASSLGTSGSYEQYF.

The V call is TRBV5-4, the J call TRBJ2-1; weak D call: TRBD2 (6 bases). The germline gives CDR1 SGHNT, CDR2 YYREEE (reference sequence). The CDR3 contains 15 residues. V lost 3 bases and J lost 6, with 16 bases in between. The CDR3 protein is CASSSELAVGNEQFF. CDR3 nucleotide sequence: TGTGCCAGCAGCTCGGAACTAGCTGTGGGCAATGAGCAGTTCTTC.

The V gene is TRBV28, the J gene TRBJ2-7; D is undetermined. V lost 9 bases and J lost 1, with 10 bases in between. The CDR3 has 12 amino acids. Per the germline V gene, CDR1 is MDHEN and CDR2 is SYDVKM. The CDR3, as DNA: TGTGCCAGGACGGCGCGGTCCTACGAGCAGTACTTC. It translates to CARTARSYEQYF.

The chain has TRBV19 and TRBJ2-5; 8 bases are a match to TRBD2. With 3 bases clipped from V and 4 bases from J, the junction kept 4 bases outside the gene matches. Germline assignment: CDR1 LNHDA and CDR2 SQIVND (reference sequence). The CDR3 is 14 amino acids. This chain's CDR3 is CASSMSGRGETQYF. The DNA for the CDR3 is TGTGCCAGTAGTATGAGCGGGAGAGGAGAGACCCAGTACTTC.

This clone was detected only a few times. The chain couples TRBV6-5 to TRBJ1-4; maybe TRBD1 (5 bases). The CDR3 extends over 15 amino acids. V lost 0 bases, J lost 7 bases, and 12 bases lay in between. The germline gives CDR1 MNHEY, CDR2 SVGAGI. CDR3 sequence (DNA): TGTGCCAGCAGTTACTCGGCAGGGAGGAGTGAAAAACTGTTTTTT. Amino acids: CASSYSAGRSEKLFF.

The gene calls are TRBV6-5 and TRBJ1-2; no clear D. Germline V gives CDR1 MNHEY, CDR2 SVGAGI. The CDR3 extends over 13 amino acids. V was shortened by 4 bases and J by 8 bases, with 14 bases between the two germline ends. CDR3 sequence: CASSSGSSGGYTF. The CDR3, as DNA: TGTGCCAGCAGTTCAGGTTCGTCGGGGGGCTACACCTTC.

The chain carries TRBV18 and TRBJ2-5; D might be TRBD2 (6 bases). There are 15 residues in the CDR3. Germline CDR1 reads KGHSH; CDR2 reads LQKENI. With 6 bases removed from V and 1 base from J, the gap between germline ends came to 15 bases. The CDR3 bases are TGTGCCAGCTCGGAGGTACGGGGGACCCAAGAGACCCAGTACTTC. This gives the protein CASSEVRGTQETQYF.

V is TRBV2 and J is TRBJ1-1; D unclear. CDR1 is SNHLY and CDR2 is FYNNEI in the germline V gene. Trimming took 2 bases from V and 8 from J, leaving 15 bases between them. The CDR3 sequence is 14 residues long. This CDR3 is CASSEFVLQSEAFF. CDR3 coding DNA: TGTGCCAGCAGTGAATTCGTATTACAATCGGAAGCTTTCTTT.

The rearrangement links TRBV15 to TRBJ2-5, with 10 bases aligning to TRBD1. The CDR3 has 18 amino acids. Trimming took 0 bases from V and 2 from J; bases not matched to a gene: 9. CDR1 is LNHNV and CDR2 is YYDKDF in the germline V gene (reference sequence). The CDR3 nucleotides read TGTGCCACCAGCAGAGACACGGACCGGGACAGGGGTCAAGAGACCCAGTACTTC. Encoded protein: CATSRDTDRDRGQETQYF. Drawing the rest from reference TRBV15 and TRBJ2-5, the complete variable domain is DAMVIQNPRYQVTQFGKPVTLSCSQTLNHNVMYWYQQKSSQAPKLLFHYYDKDFNNEADTPDNFQSRRPNTSFCFLDIRSPGLGDTAMYLCATSRDTDRDRGQETQYFGPGTRLLVL.

This sequence joins TRBV4-1 and TRBJ1-6; D is uncertain. The V gene lost 4 bases and the J gene lost 8 bases, with 9 bases spanning the gap. The CDR3 runs to 13 residues. CDR1 is MGHRA, CDR2 YSYEKL, per germline. CDR3 region: CASSPQGYSPLHF. DNA for the CDR3: TGCGCCAGCAGCCCCCAAGGATATTCACCCCTCCACTTT.